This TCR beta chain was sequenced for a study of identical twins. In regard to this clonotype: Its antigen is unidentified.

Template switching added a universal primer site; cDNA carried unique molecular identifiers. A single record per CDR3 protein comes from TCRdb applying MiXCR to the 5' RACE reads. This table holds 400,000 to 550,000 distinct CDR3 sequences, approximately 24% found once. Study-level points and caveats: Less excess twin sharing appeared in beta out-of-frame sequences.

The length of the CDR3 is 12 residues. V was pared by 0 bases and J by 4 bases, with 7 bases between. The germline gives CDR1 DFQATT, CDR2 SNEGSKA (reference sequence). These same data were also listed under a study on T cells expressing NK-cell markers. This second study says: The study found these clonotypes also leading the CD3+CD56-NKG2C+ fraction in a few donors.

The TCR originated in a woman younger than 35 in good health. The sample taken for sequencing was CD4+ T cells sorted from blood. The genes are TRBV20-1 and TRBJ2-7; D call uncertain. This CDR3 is CSARDYPYEQYF. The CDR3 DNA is TGCAGTGCTAGAGATTACCCGTACGAGCAGTACTTC.